Sequencing of this TCR beta chain was carried out in a study of shared clonotypes between healthy human individuals. J gave up 1 base and V 2 bases, and 2 bases lay outside the gene matches. Germline V gene data show CDR1 as SGHVS and CDR2 as FQNEAQ. The CDR3 totals 14 residues. TCRdb keeps only in-frame clones here, not all; method: immunoSEQ multiplex PCR. The sample consists of about 2.4 million clones, roughly 92% of them appearing once. Material: naive CD4+ T cells sorted from blood. Subset: CD45RA+ positively selected. V is TRBV7-8 and J is TRBJ2-7; 7 bases are shared with TRBD1. This TCR was sampled from a young man in good health. CDR3 protein: CASSLYRGSYEQYF. As DNA, the CDR3 is TGTGCCAGCAGCTTATACAGGGGATCCTACGAGCAGTACTTC.